This T cell receptor beta chain was captured in a study of T cells after yellow fever vaccination. Each CDR3 protein gets one entry after TCRdb re-called the 5' RACE reads with MiXCR. The sample includes 300,000 to 400,000 distinct CDR3 sequences, 4% of them seen just once. Notes on this clonotype: Its antigen remains unknown.

In germline, CDR1 is SGHRS, CDR2 YFSETQ. With 4 bases clipped from V and 3 bases from J, the junction kept 9 bases outside the gene matches. The CDR3 contains 15 residues. Findings of the study overall: A small proportion of clonotypes was detected in both the CD4 and CD8 compartments. By day 5 rather than day 15, the secondary response had peaked, though it was weaker.

The V and J genes are TRBV5-1 and TRBJ1-1, with 7 bases aligning to TRBD1. This specimen consisted of PBMCs, obtained 5 days after the yellow fever booster vaccination. This clonotype was obtained from a man between 18 and 29 years old who received the YFV17D yellow fever vaccine. DNA of the CDR3: TGCGCCAGCAGCCTGGCAGGGGGAGGGGACACTGAAGCTTTCTTT. It codes for CASSLAGGGDTEAFF.